The rows below give T cell receptor beta chains drawn from one sample of a study of blood T cell repertoires in COVID-19. Profiling relied on immunoSEQ multiplex PCR, and the TCRdb table lists in-frame clones only, not all of them. Of nearly 250,000 clones listed, approximately 86% are singletons. Material: peripheral blood. The origin of the receptors is a woman in her sixties who had recovered from COVID-19. Both conserved end residues are part of each CDR3.

TRBV19 CASSAGQSSYNEQFF
TRBV6-5 CASSGQINTEAFF
TRBV7-2 CASSSRGSGGRDEQFF
TRBV7-9 CASSLGSPGVALHF
TRBV16 CASSLGGYEAFF
TRBV7-3 CASSLAGGQPSEAFF
TRBV7-9 CASSLSAGTGTWNSPLHF
TRBV4-2 CASSRVITSSWSPLHF
TRBV19 CASATLDRARREQYF
TRBV10-3 CATTGTGGAAPLHF
TRBV6-2/TRBV6-3 CASSSLTSIQETQYF
TRBV19 CASTHRAYSGNTIYF
TRBV11-2 CASSQQGYGTEAFF
TRBV18 CASSGDSNNQPQHF
TRBV12-3/TRBV12-4 CASTNRVNYEQYF
TRBV6-5 CASTSAGVTGNEQFF
TRBV7-2 CASSSRTGAGNTIYF
TRBV11-2 CASSRQGTNTEAFF
TRBV21-1 CASSERQGGGNSPLHF
TRBV3-1/TRBV3-2 CASSQAGTGRSIHGNEQFF
TRBV4-3 CASSRTSGSSYEQYF
TRBV6-2/TRBV6-3 CASSILGQGGGAFF
TRBV7-2 CASSLALDRGSYEQYF
TRBV5-1 CASSLRQGGEKLFF
TRBV11-2 CASSLLTWGPTDTQYF
TRBV9 CASSPTGGLTGELFF
TRBV5-1 CASSSWASGEETQYF
TRBV28 CASSSGTEYYEQYF
TRBV19 CASSMGGGGRETQYF
TRBV3-1/TRBV3-2 CASSQKQGFSGNTIYF
TRBV3-1/TRBV3-2 CASSQAAGGPFAKNIQYF
TRBV19 CASSITEGAGNQPQHF
TRBV29-1 CSVRQGLGNSPLHF
TRBV19 CASSIGAVAGELFF
TRBV11-3 CASSSAGENTEAFF
TRBV27 CASSHRGPTEAFF
TRBV5-4 CASSPGTSGGGGELFF
TRBV4-2 CASTTGEEKLFF
TRBV19 CASSKGLAAIEQYF
TRBV29-1 CSVAMVVYGYTF
TRBV6-4 CASSLYGGDNYGYTF
TRBV7-3 CASSHPGLPNVLTF
TRBV9 CASSIRDRGYGYTF
TRBV7-6 CASSLALVTGGNEKLFF
TRBV7-8 CASSPGTGRVVGNQPQHF
TRBV15 CATSITTQGTGELFF
TRBV7-9 CASSRLVQVRNYGYTF
TRBV4-3 CASSQDGGGPDSPLHF
TRBV29-1 CSAARDSTGPDTQYF
TRBV9 CASSPWDSTGELFF
TRBV2 CASSEAEGTQYF
TRBV6-6 CASILPGSSYNEQFF
TRBV12-3/TRBV12-4 CASQQGANTEAFF
TRBV3-1/TRBV3-2 CASSVGQRTYF
TRBV4-1 CASSQTTQGKVEPQHF
TRBV7-9 CASSLGTGGAADTQYF